These 11 T cell receptor beta chains share one sample of origin, sequenced in a study of T cell responses to AZD1222 COVID-19 vaccine (dated by TCRdb to about 2021). Library prep was done by the immunoSEQ multiplex PCR assay. Held by TCRdb, this immuneACCESS table contains in-frame sequences only and omits some clones. Under half of the omission traces to an unresolved V gene where checked; the cause of the rest is unknown. The sample profile shows around 80,000 clones; around 85% of them were found once. Under 11% of the sample goes to the ten largest clones. The meaning of the sample's time point label: about 28 days (+/-7) after the second vaccine dose. Sequences were derived from peripheral blood, sampled 28 days after the second AZD1222 dose. These TCRs come from an adult who received the AZD1222 COVID-19 vaccine.

The genes are TRBV7-2 and TRBJ2-2; D not resolved. Trimming took 1 base from V and 2 from J, leaving 11 bases between them. Per the germline V gene, CDR1 is SGHTA and CDR2 is FQGNSA. CDR3 length equals 16 residues. The CDR3 DNA reads TGTGCCAGCAGCTTAGGGTACCTAACCAACACCGGGGAGCTGTTTTTT. The encoded protein is CASSLGYLTNTGELFF.

This clone was counted between two and nine times. J is TRBJ1-2 and V is TRBV10-3; D unclear. This CDR3 has 19 residues. Germline V gene lookup returns CDR1 ENHRY and CDR2 SYGVKD. V lost 3 bases to trimming and J lost 0 bases, with 23 bases between them. The CDR3, as DNA: TGTGCCATCAGTGAAGCCGAGTTTGGCCGCCAGCCGCCTAACTATGGCTACACCTTC. Translated, it gives CAISEAEFGRQPPNYGYTF.

The chain couples TRBV2 to TRBJ2-7; the D is unclear. V dropped 4 bases and J dropped 2 bases, with 9 bases sitting between them. The CDR3 consists of 13 residues. CDR1 is SNHLY, CDR2 FYNNEI, per germline. As DNA, the CDR3 is TGTGCCAGCAGTGTTGGCAGGACCTACGAGCAGTACTTC. As protein: CASSVGRTYEQYF.

This rearrangement joins TRBV18 to TRBJ2-3, with D unclear. Trimming took 3 bases from V and 2 from J, leaving 6 bases between them. Germline assignment: CDR1 KGHSH and CDR2 LQKENI. The CDR3 contains 13 residues. CDR3 coding DNA: TGTGCCAGCTCACCGAGACACACAGATACGCAGTATTTT. It specifies CASSPRHTDTQYF.

The V and J genes are TRBV7-8 and TRBJ1-1, with 8 bases identical to TRBD1. In germline, CDR1 is SGHVS, CDR2 FQNEAQ. This CDR3 has 15 residues. The trim removed 5 bases at V and 9 bases at J, leaving 14 bases unmatched. The CDR3: CASSPRTGGIDKAFF. The DNA of the CDR3 is TGTGCCAGCAGCCCTCGAACAGGGGGGATTGACAAAGCTTTCTTT.

The chain employs TRBV27 and TRBJ1-5; D call uncertain. Germline assignment: CDR1 MNHEY and CDR2 SMNVEV (reference sequence). The CDR3 is 13 amino acids. V lost 3 bases and J 6 bases, leaving 9 bases between the germline ends. CDR3 sequence (DNA): TGTGCCAGCAGTTTGAGGGTTCTTCAGCCCCAGCATTTT. As protein: CASSLRVLQPQHF.

The chain is built from TRBV28 and TRBJ2-1; D is unresolved. The CDR3 length is 11 residues. V lost 4 bases, J lost 12 bases, and 10 bases lay in between. Germline V gene sequence: CDR1 MDHEN, CDR2 SYDVKM. CDR3 amino acids: CASSSALRQFF. CDR3 coding DNA: TGTGCCAGCAGTTCGGCCTTGAGGCAGTTCTTC.

This chain connects TRBV24-1 to TRBJ2-5, with D possibly matching TRBD1 (6 bases). Trimming took 3 bases from V and 4 from J, leaving 14 bases between them. CDR1 is KGHDR, CDR2 SFDVKD, per germline. The CDR3 covers 15 residues. CDR3 nucleotides: TGTGCCACCAGTGATGTACAGGGAAGGTTAGAGACCCAGTACTTC. This translates into CATSDVQGRLETQYF.

The chain couples TRBV19 to TRBJ1-2, with no clear D. Trimming pared 4 bases from V and 0 bases from J, leaving 3 bases between. CDR1 is LNHDA, CDR2 SQIVND, per germline (reference sequence). The length of the CDR3 is 12 residues. In DNA, the CDR3 is TGTGCCAGTAGTAGTTCTAACTATGGCTACACCTTC. Its translation: CASSSSNYGYTF.

This clone was seen only once. The gene calls are TRBV28 and TRBJ2-7; 7 nucleotides line up with TRBD2. The CDR3 runs to 13 residues. The junction had 13 bases not matched to a gene; V was cut back by 7 bases and J by 10 bases. The germline CDR1 and CDR2 sequences are MDHEN and SYDVKM. DNA of the CDR3: TGTGCCAGCACCCACGGGGGGACCGAGTACCAGTACTTC. The encoded protein is CASTHGGTEYQYF.

This chain links TRBV6-5 with TRBJ2-3, with 8 nucleotides matching TRBD2. This CDR3 comprises 15 residues. V lost 5 bases, J lost 2 bases, and 6 bases stayed unmatched. Per the germline V gene, CDR1 is MNHEY and CDR2 is SVGAGI. Here the CDR3 reads CASSRTSGDTDTQYF. CDR3 sequence (DNA): TGTGCCAGCAGTCGAACTAGCGGTGACACAGATACGCAGTATTTT.